This T cell receptor beta chain was documented in a study of shared clonotypes between healthy human individuals. Study summary: The composition of the donors was a couple of women and a few men aged 18 to 49.

This table comes from immunoSEQ multiplex PCR, and its TCRdb copy is limited to in-frame clones, with some not included. Of 980,000 or so clones listed, 76% are singletons. As to this clone: Antigen: not known.

General observations from the study: Even with large depth, rarefaction showed that sorted-subset sequencing was incomplete. When naive CD4 clonotypes were compared across a handful of donors, around 5% were shared.

The sequence derives from a man in his late teens or twenties in good health. Sequencing input: memory CD4+ T cells sorted from blood. Subset denoted: CD45RA-negative fraction.

CDR3 loop: CAISEGVNTEAFF. For the CDR3, the DNA is TGTGCCATCAGTGAAGGGGTGAACACTGAAGCTTTCTTT. The chain has TRBV10-3 and TRBJ1-1; possible D gene TRBD1, 5 bases. V lost 3 bases and J 0 bases, leaving 5 bases between the germline ends. The CDR3 extends over 13 amino acids. Germline V gene sequence: CDR1 ENHRY, CDR2 SYGVKD.